This T cell receptor beta chain is drawn from a study of cytomegalovirus exposure and HLA in healthy donors. CDR1 SGHAT and CDR2 FQNNGV come from the germline V gene. The V gene lost 6 bases and the J gene lost 0 bases, with 17 bases spanning the gap. The CDR3 runs 17 residues. PCR amplification relied on 60 Vbeta primers (plus 13 Jbeta primers). TCRdb's copy holds only in-frame clones and misses some; the assay was immunoSEQ multiplex PCR. The table has approximately 190,000 clones, over 70% seen once. The donors gave bone marrow, and they were healthy. The V call is TRBV11-2, the J call TRBJ2-2; D might be TRBD1 (5 bases). The receptor was derived from a man aged 45-65 years in good health and CMV-seronegative. Sequencing used PBMCs. This chain's CDR3 is CASSPDSSSANTGELFF. The DNA for the CDR3 is TGTGCCAGCAGTCCCGACAGTAGCAGCGCGAACACCGGGGAGCTGTTTTTT.